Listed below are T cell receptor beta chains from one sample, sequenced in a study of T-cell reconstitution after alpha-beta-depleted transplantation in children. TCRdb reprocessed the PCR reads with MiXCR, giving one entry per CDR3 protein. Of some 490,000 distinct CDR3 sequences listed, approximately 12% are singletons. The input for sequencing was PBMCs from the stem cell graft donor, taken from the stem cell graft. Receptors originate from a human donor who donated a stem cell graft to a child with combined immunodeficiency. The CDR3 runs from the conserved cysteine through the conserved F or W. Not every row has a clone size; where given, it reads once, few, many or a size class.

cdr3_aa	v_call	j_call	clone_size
CASSILGGGPYEQYF	TRBV12-3/TRBV12-4	TRBJ2-7	many
CASSEGEEHQPQHF	TRBV25-1	TRBJ1-5	many
CASSRTSGMVRTYEQYF	TRBV27	TRBJ2-7	few
CASSLVYQWTPNTEAFF	TRBV12-3/TRBV12-4	TRBJ1-1	few
CASSLIAGGNIEQFF	TRBV7-2	TRBJ2-1	.
CATSRGGTGFFGANVLTF	TRBV15	TRBJ2-6	.
CSAGVQETQYF	TRBV29-1	TRBJ2-5	few
CASSRGCSGANVLTF	TRBV7-2	TRBJ2-6	.
CATSRALSNTGELFF	TRBV15	TRBJ2-2	.
CASSLVPGGASYEQYF	TRBV12-3/TRBV12-4	TRBJ2-7	.
CSVFPTAAKNIQYF	TRBV29-1	TRBJ2-4	many
CASSIPRGSITGELFF	TRBV19	TRBJ2-2	.
CASSQLTGELFF	TRBV12-3/TRBV12-4	TRBJ2-2	.
CSAWDGSGNTIYF	TRBV20-1	TRBJ1-3	.
CASSRSGGSWTGELFF	TRBV5-1	TRBJ2-2	few
CASSPGTSGDGELFF	TRBV7-9	TRBJ2-2	few
CASSPHRGGKYNEQFF	TRBV4-3	TRBJ2-1	few